The source of this T cell receptor (beta chain) is a study of blood T cell repertoires in COVID-19. Background on the study: Sites across the United States, Italy and Spain contributed samples from acute and convalescent COVID-19. T cells, B-cell-depleted T cells, or PBMCs supplied cDNA or gDNA.

Clones were read by immunoSEQ multiplex PCR, and TCRdb kept only the in-frame ones, dropping some. The sample consists of 150,000 to 180,000 clones, around 84% of them appearing once. Sequenced: peripheral blood. The clonotype originates from a man older than 75 with acute or convalescent COVID-19.

In DNA, the CDR3 is TGTGCCAGCAGCCAAGCCGGGACAGGGAGGGAAAAACTGTTTTTT. Its translation is CASSQAGTGREKLFF. The chain carries TRBV3-1 (or the pseudogene TRBV3-2) and TRBJ1-4, with TRBD1 matching over 9 bases. Unmatched junction bases numbered 5, after V lost 1 base and J lost 8 bases. This CDR3 spans 15 amino acids. Per germline, CDR1 LGHDT and CDR2 YNNKEL (reference sequence).